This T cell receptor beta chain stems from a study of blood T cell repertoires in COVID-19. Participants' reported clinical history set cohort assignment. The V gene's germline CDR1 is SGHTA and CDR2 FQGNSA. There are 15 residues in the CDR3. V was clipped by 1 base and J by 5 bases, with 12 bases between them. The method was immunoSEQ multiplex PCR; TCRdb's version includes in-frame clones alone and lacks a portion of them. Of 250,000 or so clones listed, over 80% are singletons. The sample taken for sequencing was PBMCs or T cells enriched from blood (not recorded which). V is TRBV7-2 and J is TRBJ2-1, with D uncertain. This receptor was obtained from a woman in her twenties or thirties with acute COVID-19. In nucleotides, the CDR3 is TGTGCCAGCAGCTTAGACTTTAGGAGTAACAATGAGCAGTTCTTC. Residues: CASSLDFRSNNEQFF.